The 14 T cell receptor beta chains given below trace back to one sample, sequenced in a study of T cells in localized non-small cell lung cancer. Sequenced by immunoSEQ multiplex PCR; TCRdb stores in-frame clones only, minus some. The data contain roughly 1,900 clones, under 30% of them singletons. Source: normal lung tissue next to the tumor, taken before any cancer treatment. Receptor source: a woman between 40 and 69 years old with stage II lung adenocarcinoma.

The genes are TRBV19 and TRBJ2-1; TRBD2 aligns across 8 bases. The CDR3 consists of 15 residues. CDR1 and CDR2 from the germline V gene are LNHDA and SQIVND (reference sequence). V was clipped by 3 bases and J by 1 base; unmatched bases: 2. The DNA of the CDR3 is TGTGCCAGTAGTATTGTAGCGGGGTCCTACAATGAGCAGTTCTTC. Protein product: CASSIVAGSYNEQFF.

J is TRBJ1-1 and V is TRBV14; D call uncertain. Germline CDR1 is SGHDN and CDR2 is FVKESK. The CDR3 loop spans 13 amino acids. V was clipped by 3 bases and J by 1 base, with 6 bases between them. DNA for the CDR3: TGTGCCAGCAGCCACCTGAGGAACACTGAAGCTTTCTTT. Its protein product is CASSHLRNTEAFF.

By share of the sample, this clone is medium-sized. The rearrangement links TRBV11-3 to TRBJ2-7; no clear D. The length of the CDR3 is 15 residues. V lost 1 base and J 1 base, leaving 11 bases between the germline ends. Germline V gives CDR1 SGHNT, CDR2 YENEEA. CDR3 coding DNA: TGTGCCAGCAGCTTAGGGGGTGTTCGTTCCTACGAGCAGTACTTC. Translation gives CASSLGGVRSYEQYF.

This clone was recorded a few times. CDR3 sequence: CATSKDGAPGGETQYF. As DNA, the CDR3 is TGTGCCACCAGCAAAGATGGCGCTCCGGGAGGGGAGACCCAGTACTTC. The chain has TRBV15 and TRBJ2-5, with 8 bases aligning to TRBD2. Germline loops: CDR1 LNHNV, CDR2 YYDKDF (reference sequence). This CDR3 spans 16 amino acids. The ends lost 4 bases at V and 5 bases at J; junction bases unmatched: 12.

This clone was counted a few times. The rearrangement joins TRBV11-3 to TRBJ2-7, with a possible D match to TRBD2 (6 bases). Germline CDR1 SGHNT, CDR2 YENEEA. Trimming stripped 7 bases from V and 0 bases from J, with 13 bases between. The CDR3 has 14 amino acids. CDR3 nucleotides: TGTGCCAGCAAACCGGGAGTCAGCTCCTACGAGCAGTACTTC. It is translated as CASKPGVSSYEQYF.

V gene TRBV11-3 combines with J gene TRBJ1-3, with D maybe TRBD1 (6 bases). This CDR3 region has 15 residues. V lost 5 bases and J 0 bases, leaving 11 bases between the germline ends. Per the germline V gene, CDR1 is SGHNT and CDR2 is YENEEA. The CDR3 DNA is TGTGCCAGCAGCCTGGACAGTCCCTCTGGAAACACCATATATTTT. Translating it yields CASSLDSPSGNTIYF.

The J gene is TRBJ2-2, the V gene TRBV10-2; TRBD2 aligns across 11 bases. The germline gives CDR1 WSHSY, CDR2 SAAADI. With 8 bases clipped from V and 6 bases from J, the junction kept 11 bases outside the gene matches. This CDR3 has 16 residues. CDR3 DNA sequence: TGCGCCAGCCGGACTAGCGGGTCCCAACCACCCGGGGAGCTGTTTTTT. The encoded protein is CASRTSGSQPPGELFF.

This clone is deemed medium-sized. This chain uses TRBV11-3 with TRBJ2-4; a possible D gene is TRBD2 (5 bases). This CDR3 has 14 amino acids. Germline V gene lookup returns CDR1 SGHNT and CDR2 YENEEA. Trimming cost V 1 base and J 11 bases, with 15 bases left between them. CDR3 region: CASSLGRGLRVQYF. The CDR3 DNA sequence: TGTGCCAGCAGCTTAGGTCGGGGTCTTCGCGTTCAGTACTTC.

CDR3 loop: CSVTRAAGEQFF. As DNA, the CDR3 is TGCAGCGTTACGCGGGCGGCGGGTGAGCAGTTCTTC. V gene TRBV29-1 combines with J gene TRBJ2-1, with a weak D call TRBD2 (5 bases). CDR3 size: 12 residues. V shed 5 bases and J shed 9 bases, with 14 bases lying between them. Germline CDR1 is SQVTM and CDR2 is ANQGSEA.

Sample share makes this clone medium-sized. V is TRBV11-3 and J is TRBJ2-3; 8 nucleotides align to TRBD2. CDR3 size: 15 residues. V dropped 4 bases and J dropped 1; count of bases not matched to a gene: 4. From germline, CDR1 is SGHNT and CDR2 YENEEA. CDR3 residues: CASSSSGYGTDTQYF. The CDR3 DNA reads as TGTGCCAGCAGCTCTAGCGGGTACGGCACAGATACGCAGTATTTT.

The rearrangement joins TRBV25-1 to TRBJ1-4; D possibly corresponds to TRBD1 (6 bases). Trimming removed 5 bases at V and 8 bases at J, with 18 bases between. Per the germline V gene, CDR1 is MGHDK and CDR2 is SYGVNS. The CDR3 extends over 15 amino acids. This CDR3 reads CASSSFTGIREKLFF. CDR3 bases: TGTGCCAGCAGTTCGTTTACAGGGATAAGGGAAAAACTGTTTTTT.

V gene TRBV28 combines with J gene TRBJ2-7; 9 positions match TRBD1. The trim removed 7 bases at V and 4 bases at J, leaving 11 bases unmatched. The CDR3 covers 15 residues. The germline V gene has CDR1 MDHEN and CDR2 SYDVKM. The CDR3 protein is CASNPHGTGRYEQYF. CDR3 bases: TGTGCCAGCAACCCCCACGGGACAGGGAGGTACGAGCAGTACTTC.

This clone was seen a handful of times. This CDR3 is CASSLDSGGGREQFF. For the CDR3, the DNA is TGTGCCAGCAGCTTAGATTCCGGGGGCGGGAGGGAGCAGTTCTTC. The rearrangement uses TRBV11-3 and TRBJ2-1; 8 bases are a match to TRBD2. The CDR3 loop spans 15 amino acids. From germline, CDR1 is SGHNT and CDR2 YENEEA. V was clipped by 0 bases and J by 10 bases; unmatched bases: 8.

The V call is TRBV19, the J call TRBJ2-7; 8 bases map to TRBD1. The CDR3 consists of 17 residues. Trimming removed 0 bases from V and 3 bases from J; junction bases left unmatched: 10. Germline loops: CDR1 LNHDA, CDR2 SQIVND (reference sequence). CDR3 region: CASSIDPRTGIGYEQYF. The CDR3 coding sequence is TGTGCCAGTAGTATAGATCCACGGACAGGGATAGGCTACGAGCAGTACTTC.